This TCR beta chain derives from a study of cytomegalovirus exposure and HLA in healthy donors. About this clone itself: The antigen remains unidentified.

Study-level points and caveats: The study carried out a later analysis of TCR beta sequences. It associated 15,000 to 20,000 of them with specific HLA alleles at a false discovery rate of 0.05. In vitro work confirmed that three CMV-associated chains recognize CMV antigens. Earlier results showed most TCR beta V segments being productive about 87% or about 30% of the time.

Germline lookup yields CDR1 SGHAT and CDR2 FQNNGV. The CDR3 is 13 residues long. V gave up 8 bases and J gave up 4 bases, with 14 bases separating them. Primers: 60 Vbeta forward and 13 Jbeta reverse. Generated by immunoSEQ multiplex PCR, the TCRdb table keeps only in-frame clones and is missing some. The sample records roughly 90,000 clones, 70% to 85% being singletons. Healthy bone marrow donors made up the donors. Sequencing was done on a sample of PBMCs. V and J are TRBV11-2 and TRBJ2-5, with D possibly TRBD1 on 5 matching bases. The TCR comes from a man in his late teens or twenties in good health and CMV-seronegative. CDR3 residues: CASVLLGAETQYF. The CDR3 nucleotides are TGTGCCAGCGTCCTCCTTGGGGCAGAGACCCAGTACTTC. Full variable domain (rest looked up from reference TRBV11-2 and TRBJ2-5): EAGVAQSPRYKIIEKRQSVAFWCNPISGHATLYWYQQILGQGPKLLIQFQNNGVVDDSQLPKDRFSAERLKGVDSTLKIQPAKLEDSAVYLCASVLLGAETQYFGPGTRLLVL.